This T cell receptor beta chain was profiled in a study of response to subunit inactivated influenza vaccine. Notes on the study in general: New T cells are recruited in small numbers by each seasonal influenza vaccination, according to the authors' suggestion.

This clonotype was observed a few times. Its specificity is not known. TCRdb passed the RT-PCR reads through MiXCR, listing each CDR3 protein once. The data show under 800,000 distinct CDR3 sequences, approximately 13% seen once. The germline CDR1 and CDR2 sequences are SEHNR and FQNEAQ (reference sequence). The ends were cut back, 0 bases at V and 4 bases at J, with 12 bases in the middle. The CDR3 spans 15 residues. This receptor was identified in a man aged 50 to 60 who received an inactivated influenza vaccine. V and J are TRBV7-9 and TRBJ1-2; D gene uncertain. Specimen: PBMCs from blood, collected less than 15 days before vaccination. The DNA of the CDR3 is TGTGCCAGCAGCTTAGCCCCGCCTTCCGCCTATGGCTACACCTTC. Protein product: CASSLAPPSAYGYTF. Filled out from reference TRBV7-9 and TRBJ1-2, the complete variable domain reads DTGVSQNPRHKITKRGQNVTFRCDPISEHNRLYWYRQTLGQGPEFLTYFQNEAQLEKSRLLSDRFSAERPKGSFSTLEIQRTEQGDSAMYLCASSLAPPSAYGYTFGSGTRLTVV.